The text below deals with one TCR beta chain. The assay used deep level. The method was immunoSEQ multiplex PCR; TCRdb's version includes in-frame clones alone and lacks a portion of them. The sample carries about 2.1 million clones, under 95% recorded once. With 6 bases removed from V and 8 bases from J, the gap between germline ends came to 20 bases. The CDR3 is 15 amino acids. The V gene's germline CDR1 is LNHDA and CDR2 SQIVND (reference sequence). This entry comes from a study of shared clonotypes between healthy human individuals. Study details: For every donor, three CD4 naive, three CD4 memory, two CD8 naive and one CD8 memory plates were used.

Positively selected for CCR7, the CD45RO-negative cells used as naive CD8 cells excluded terminally differentiated effector memory CD45RA+ cells. The source of this sequence is a man younger than 35 in good health. Some clones in this sample may be carry-over from other donors' samples. The rearrangement links TRBV19 to TRBJ2-1; a possible D gene is TRBD1 (6 bases). The sample consisted of naive CD8+ T cells from PBMCs. The CDR3 is CASRPGRWGLDEQFF. CDR3 bases: TGTGCCAGTAGGCCGGGACGCTGGGGGCTCGATGAGCAGTTCTTC.